These 25 T cell receptor beta chains were sequenced from one sample in a study of T-cell memory formation after mild COVID-19. TCRdb reprocessed the 5' RACE reads with MiXCR, giving one entry per CDR3 protein. The sample holds fewer than 650,000 distinct CDR3 sequences, about 20% seen once. Sequencing input: PBMCs or a T cell subset sorted from them (not recorded which). The receptors come from an adult woman who had mild COVID-19 (a few samples of this study predate the infection). Cell type and time point are not known.

This clonotype was seen only a few times. The chain combines TRBV5-6 with TRBJ2-3; 9 bases are a match to TRBD1. The CDR3 runs to 15 residues. V lost 2 bases, J lost 3 bases, and 4 bases stayed unmatched. Germline CDR1 SGHDT, CDR2 YYEEEE. The CDR3 spells CASSFSDRGTDTQYF. In nucleotides, the CDR3 is TGTGCCAGCAGCTTCAGTGACAGGGGGACAGATACGCAGTATTTT. Full variable domain (rest looked up from reference TRBV5-6 and TRBJ2-3): DAGVTQSPTHLIKTRGQQVTLRCSPKSGHDTVSWYQQALGQGPQFIFQYYEEEERQRGNFPDRFSGHQFPNYSSELNVNALLLGDSALYLCASSFSDRGTDTQYFGPGTRLTVL.

This sequence joins TRBV18 and TRBJ1-1; D unclear. Germline-derived CDR1 and CDR2 are KGHSH and LQKENI. The CDR3 runs 14 residues. V lost 6 bases and J lost 1, with 12 bases in between. The CDR3 DNA follows: TGTGCCAGCTCTAGGGATAAGGGGAACACTGAAGCTTTCTTT. It yields the protein CASSRDKGNTEAFF.

The chain has TRBV15 and TRBJ2-7; D is possibly TRBD2 (5 bases). Per the germline V gene, CDR1 is LNHNV and CDR2 is YYDKDF (reference sequence). This CDR3 is built from 14 residues. The V end was cut by 0 bases, the J end by 5 bases, with 11 bases between. The CDR3 DNA reads as TGTGCCACCAGCAGAGAGGGCGGGTGGAACGAGCAGTACTTC. It codes for CATSREGGWNEQYF.

V is TRBV24-1 and J is TRBJ2-1; 8 nucleotides agree with TRBD1. CDR3 length equals 15 residues. The germline gives CDR1 KGHDR, CDR2 SFDVKD. V trimming: 0 bases; J trimming: 9 bases; junction bases outside the gene matches: 6. The CDR3 protein is CATSDLGTGRGEQFF. The CDR3 nucleotides read TGTGCCACCAGTGATTTGGGGACAGGCAGGGGTGAGCAGTTCTTC.

The chain joins TRBV7-3 to TRBJ2-2, with no clear D. The V end lost 5 bases, the J end lost 6 bases, and 16 bases lay between the germline ends. This CDR3 has 15 amino acids. From germline, CDR1 is SGHTA and CDR2 FQGTGA. The CDR3 DNA reads as TGTGCCAGCAGCGTAGTTCCCACAACCCCCGGGGAGCTGTTTTTT. Translating it yields CASSVVPTTPGELFF.

The chain employs TRBV7-8 and TRBJ2-7; no definite D call. Trimming took 2 bases from V and 3 from J, leaving 14 bases between them. The germline V gene has CDR1 SGHVS and CDR2 FQNEAQ. CDR3 size: 15 residues. The CDR3 DNA is TGTGCCAGCAGCTTAAGAACCACAGACCACTACGAGCAGTACTTC. It is translated as CASSLRTTDHYEQYF. The full variable domain, with the rest looked up from reference TRBV7-8 and TRBJ2-7, is GAGVSQSPRYKVAKRGQDVALRCDPISGHVSLFWYQQALGQGPEFLTYFQNEAQLDKSGLPSDRFFAERPEGSVSTLKIQRTQQEDSAVYLCASSLRTTDHYEQYFGPGTRLTVT.

Ten or more counts support this clonotype. V is TRBV30 and J is TRBJ2-1, with 8 bases identical to TRBD2. The CDR3 totals 13 residues. Trimming took 1 base from V and 8 from J; bases not matched to a gene: 4. Germline V gene lookup returns CDR1 GTSNPN and CDR2 SVGIG (reference sequence). CDR3 sequence reads: CAWSAQAGDEQFF. The CDR3, as DNA: TGTGCCTGGAGTGCCCAAGCGGGAGATGAGCAGTTCTTC.

The table lists this clonotype with a few counts. The chain is built from TRBV5-1 and TRBJ2-5, with 9 bases identical to TRBD1. The CDR3 spans 17 residues. Trimming removed 4 bases from V and 2 bases from J; junction bases left unmatched: 12. Per germline, CDR1 SGHRS and CDR2 YFSETQ. CDR3 nucleotide sequence: TGCGCCAGCAGCCCGGGACAGGGTGTGATACTACAAGAGACCCAGTACTTC. Residues: CASSPGQGVILQETQYF. Full variable domain (rest looked up from reference TRBV5-1 and TRBJ2-5): KAGVTQTPRYLIKTRGQQVTLSCSPISGHRSVSWYQQTPGQGLQFLFEYFSETQRNKGNFPGRFSGRQFSNSRSEMNVSTLELGDSALYLCASSPGQGVILQETQYFGPGTRLLVL.

This clonotype has only one observation. The chain employs TRBV24-1 and TRBJ1-2, with a tentative D call TRBD1 (5 bases). CDR1 is KGHDR, CDR2 SFDVKD, per germline. The CDR3 runs to 11 residues. Trimming removed 3 bases at V and 8 bases at J, with 6 bases between. The CDR3 loop reads CATSDPGGYTF. CDR3 in DNA: TGTGCCACCAGTGATCCAGGGGGCTACACCTTC.

DNA for the CDR3: TGTGCCAGCAGTTACTCGAAGGTGAGAGGTCACACTGAAGCTTTCTTT. Translated: CASSYSKVRGHTEAFF. This chain joins TRBV6-2 or TRBV6-3 and TRBJ1-1; D is unclear. The germline V and J ends were trimmed by 0 bases and 3 bases, with 14 bases remaining between them. The CDR3 spans 16 residues. CDR1 and CDR2 from the germline V gene are MNHEY and SVGEGT.

This clonotype was detected ten times or more. V usage is TRBV5-6 and J usage is TRBJ2-1; TRBD2 agrees at 7 bases. Germline V CDR1 and CDR2: SGHDT, YYEEEE. Trimming cost V 4 bases and J 2 bases; bases outside gene matches: 6. The CDR3 contains 15 residues. CDR3 loop: CASSPGGIPYNEQFF. CDR3 coding DNA: TGTGCCAGCAGCCCCGGGGGGATTCCCTACAATGAGCAGTTCTTC.

This clonotype was observed a handful of times. J is TRBJ1-2 and V is TRBV30; D gene ambiguous. The V and J ends lost 2 bases and 5 bases respectively, with 9 bases between them. Germline-derived CDR1 and CDR2 are GTSNPN and SVGIG (reference sequence). The CDR3 has 12 residues. CDR3: CAWSPSKYGYTF. The CDR3 DNA sequence: TGTGCCTGGAGTCCTTCGAAGTATGGCTACACCTTC.

With regard to this clonotype: A junction end diverges from the germline sequence, so it may reflect a read error. The chain combines TRBV5-6 with TRBJ2-7, with no clear D. The V gene's germline CDR1 is SGHDT and CDR2 YYEEEE. The CDR3 has 12 residues. The CDR3 is CASSLGALFSNF. The DNA for the CDR3 is TGTGCCAGCAGCTTGGGTGCGCTCTTCTCAAACTTC.

The rearrangement uses TRBV2 and TRBJ2-7, with TRBD2 matching over 8 bases. Germline CDR1 and CDR2: SNHLY and FYNNEI. V gave up 4 bases and J gave up 2 bases; unmatched junction bases: 4. The length of the CDR3 is 14 residues. Written as DNA, the CDR3 is TGTGCCAGCAGTGTGCAGCGGGGGACCTACGAGCAGTACTTC. Its translation is CASSVQRGTYEQYF.

The chain combines TRBV5-6 with TRBJ2-5, with D possibly TRBD2 on 5 matching bases. Trimming left V 0 bases short and J 5 bases short, with 11 bases between. Germline CDR1 is SGHDT and CDR2 is YYEEEE. This CDR3 has 14 residues. The DNA for the CDR3 is TGTGCCAGCAGCTTGGGCCCGACGGGGGAGACCCAGTACTTC. It is translated as CASSLGPTGETQYF.

This clonotype has a handful of counts. The V and J genes are TRBV7-9 and TRBJ2-5; 8 nucleotides match TRBD1. Looked up from germline, CDR1 is SEHNR and CDR2 is FQNEAQ (reference sequence). The trim removed 5 bases at V and 4 bases at J, leaving 6 bases unmatched. This CDR3 is 14 amino acids long. This CDR3 is CASSVDRGTETQYF. The DNA for the CDR3 is TGTGCCAGCAGCGTAGACAGGGGAACAGAGACCCAGTACTTC.

This clonotype was found a few times. In nucleotides, the CDR3 is TGCGCCAGCAGCCCCGGACAGGGGCGCAAGGGGCATAGCAATCAGCCCCAGCATTTT. Protein: CASSPGQGRKGHSNQPQHF. The chain uses TRBV4-1 and TRBJ1-5; 9 nucleotides agree with TRBD1. Germline loops: CDR1 MGHRA, CDR2 YSYEKL. V lost 4 bases to trimming and J lost 0 bases; unmatched junction nucleotides: 13. The CDR3 loop spans 19 amino acids.

This chain uses TRBV18 with TRBJ2-2; a weak D match, TRBD1 (6 bases). The CDR3 spans 15 residues. Trimming cost V 8 bases and J 4 bases, with 17 bases left between them. Germline-derived CDR1 and CDR2 are KGHSH and LQKENI. The CDR3 region has the DNA TGTGCCAGCACCCTTCAAGCAGGGGCCACCGGGGAGCTGTTTTTT. This codes for CASTLQAGATGELFF.

The rearrangement joins TRBV4-2 to TRBJ1-2; D is uncertain. This CDR3 comprises 15 residues. Germline CDR1 and CDR2: LGHNA and YNFKEQ. V shed 0 bases and J shed 4 bases, with 12 bases lying between them. For the CDR3, the DNA is TGTGCCAGCAGCCAAGATCCAGGAACTATCTATGGCTACACCTTC. It yields the protein CASSQDPGTIYGYTF.

This chain joins TRBV12-3 or TRBV12-4 and TRBJ1-5, with 10 bases identical to TRBD1. V lost 0 bases to trimming and J lost 7 bases; unmatched junction nucleotides: 6. This CDR3 contains 16 residues. CDR3 sequence (DNA): TGTGCCAGCAGTTTAGCGATGGGACAGGGGATGCAGCCCCAGCATTTT. Residues: CASSLAMGQGMQPQHF.

The V gene is TRBV3-1, the J gene TRBJ2-5; 8 bases match TRBD1. The trim removed 0 bases at V and 5 bases at J, leaving 8 bases unmatched. From germline, CDR1 is LGHDT and CDR2 YNNKEL (reference sequence). The CDR3 has 16 amino acids. CDR3 amino acids: CASSQDDRGWGETQYF. CDR3 DNA: TGTGCCAGCAGCCAAGATGACAGGGGCTGGGGGGAGACCCAGTACTTC.

This clonotype was recorded a few times. This sequence joins TRBV10-3 and TRBJ1-1; tentative D call: TRBD1 (6 bases). The CDR3 runs to 15 residues. Germline assignment: CDR1 ENHRY and CDR2 SYGVKD. V lost 2 bases to trimming and J lost 1 base, with 11 bases between them. DNA for the CDR3: TGTGCCATCAGTGAGACCAGGGGTGCGAACACTGAAGCTTTCTTT. Translated: CAISETRGANTEAFF.

This clonotype was seen a handful of times. This chain joins TRBV3-1 and TRBJ2-4; 8 bases agree with TRBD2. After removal of 4 bases from V and 0 bases from J, the junction contained 5 bases not matched to a gene. CDR3 length: 16 residues. Germline CDR1 is LGHDT and CDR2 is YNNKEL (reference sequence). In DNA, the CDR3 is TGTGCCAGCAGCCCCCAGCGGGAGCTAGCCAAAAACATTCAGTACTTC. Its protein is CASSPQRELAKNIQYF.

This chain uses TRBV7-3 with TRBJ2-2, with D perhaps being TRBD1 or TRBD2 (5 bases each). The CDR3 runs to 14 residues. Trimming removed 6 bases from V and 5 bases from J, with 13 bases in between. Germline V gene sequence: CDR1 SGHTA, CDR2 FQGTGA. The CDR3 loop is CASRGTAATGELFF. The CDR3 coding sequence is TGTGCCAGCAGAGGGACGGCCGCTACCGGGGAGCTGTTTTTT.

The rearrangement joins TRBV29-1 to TRBJ1-1, with a possible D match to TRBD1 (6 bases). The CDR3 is 14 residues long. CDR1 SQVTM and CDR2 ANQGSEA come from the germline V gene. V lost 4 bases, J lost 0 bases, and 12 bases lay in between. The CDR3 sequence: CSVVRGTLNTEAFF. CDR3 DNA: TGCAGCGTTGTAAGGGGGACCTTGAACACTGAAGCTTTCTTT.